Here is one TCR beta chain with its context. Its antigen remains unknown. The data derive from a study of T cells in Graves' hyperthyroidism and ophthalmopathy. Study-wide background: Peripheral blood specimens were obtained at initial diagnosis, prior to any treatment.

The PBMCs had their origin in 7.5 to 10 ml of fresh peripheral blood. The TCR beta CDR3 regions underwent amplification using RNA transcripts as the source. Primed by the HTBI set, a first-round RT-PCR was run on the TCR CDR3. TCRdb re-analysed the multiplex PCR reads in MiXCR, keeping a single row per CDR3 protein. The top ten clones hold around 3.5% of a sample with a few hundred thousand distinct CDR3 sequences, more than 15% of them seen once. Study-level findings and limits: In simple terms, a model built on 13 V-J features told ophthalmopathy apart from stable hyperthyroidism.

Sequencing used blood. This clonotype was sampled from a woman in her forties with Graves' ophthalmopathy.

The CDR3 protein is CASSRDRGFTEAFF. In DNA, the CDR3 is TGTGCCAGCAGTAGAGACAGGGGCTTTACTGAAGCTTTCTTT. The rearrangement joins TRBV27 to TRBJ1-1; 8 bases agree with TRBD1. Trimming cost V 5 bases and J 5 bases; bases outside gene matches: 7. CDR1 MNHEY and CDR2 SMNVEV come from the germline V gene (reference sequence). The CDR3 is made up of 14 amino acids.